This entry lists 5 T cell receptor beta chains sequenced from one sample in a study of blood T cell repertoires in COVID-19. Repertoires were generated with immunoSEQ multiplex PCR, while TCRdb's copy carries only in-frame clones and drops some. The sample carries some 370,000 clones, 89% recorded once. The source material was peripheral blood. These TCRs come from a man in his forties with acute or convalescent COVID-19.

In this sample, this clone turned up once. This chain uses TRBV11-2 with TRBJ1-3; unclear D gene. CDR3 length: 16 amino acids. Germline lookup yields CDR1 SGHAT and CDR2 FQNNGV. V shed 4 bases and J shed 5 bases, with 18 bases lying between them. The CDR3 bases are TGTGCCAGCAGCTCCGTAGAGCGGGTCCGCCGAAACACCATATATTTT. It codes for CASSSVERVRRNTIYF.

The chain has TRBV11-2 and TRBJ2-2; perhaps TRBD2 as D (6 bases). The CDR3 sequence is 14 residues long. Trimming left V 1 base short and J 3 bases short, with 6 bases between. CDR1 is SGHAT, CDR2 FQNNGV, per germline. CDR3 DNA sequence: TGTGCCAGCAGCTTAGCGGGAGACACCGGGGAGCTGTTTTTT. This codes for CASSLAGDTGELFF.

The DNA for the CDR3 is TGTGCCAGAAGCCCCCGGCGCGGACAGGGGCAACAGAACTCCTACGAGCAGTACTTC. Its translation is CARSPRRGQGQQNSYEQYF. The chain has TRBV5-3 and TRBJ2-7, with TRBD1 matching over 9 bases. TRBV5-3 is treated as an ORF (open reading frame) with a function not yet certain. This CDR3 comprises 19 residues. V shed 4 bases, J shed 0 bases, and the junction held 17 bases outside the gene matches.

CDR3 in amino acids: CASGGTGSVYGYTF. In DNA, the CDR3 is TGCGCCAGCGGAGGGACAGGGAGCGTCTATGGCTACACCTTC. V and J are TRBV5-1 and TRBJ1-2, with 9 bases lining up with TRBD1. Germline assignment: CDR1 SGHRS and CDR2 YFSETQ. The junction had 8 bases not matched to a gene; V was cut back by 7 bases and J by 4 bases. The CDR3 is made up of 14 amino acids.

The V and J genes are TRBV7-9 and TRBJ1-1; 9 bases are shared with TRBD1. With V trimmed by 5 bases and J by 4 bases, 8 bases remained unmatched. The CDR3 spans 15 residues. In germline, CDR1 is SEHNR, CDR2 FQNEAQ (reference sequence). The CDR3 nucleotides read TGTGCCAGCAGCCCAGTACAGGGGGCGGGCACTGAAGCTTTCTTT. Its translation is CASSPVQGAGTEAFF.